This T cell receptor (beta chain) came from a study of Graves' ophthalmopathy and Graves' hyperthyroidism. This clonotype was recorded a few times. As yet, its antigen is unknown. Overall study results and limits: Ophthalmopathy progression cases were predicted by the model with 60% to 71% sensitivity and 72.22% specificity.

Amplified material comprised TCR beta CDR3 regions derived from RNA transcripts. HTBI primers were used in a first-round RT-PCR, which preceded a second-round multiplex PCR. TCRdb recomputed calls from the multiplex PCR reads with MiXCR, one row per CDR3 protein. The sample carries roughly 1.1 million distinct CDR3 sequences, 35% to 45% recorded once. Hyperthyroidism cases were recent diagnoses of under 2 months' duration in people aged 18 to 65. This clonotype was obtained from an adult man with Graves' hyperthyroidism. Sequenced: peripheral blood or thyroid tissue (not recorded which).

The CDR3, as DNA: TGTGCCAGCAGCTTGACAGGGAGGACTATTTCACCCCTCCACTTT. Residues: CASSLTGRTISPLHF. The chain links TRBV5-4 to TRBJ1-6; D might be TRBD1 (6 bases). Trimming took 1 base from V and 9 from J, leaving 14 bases between them. The CDR3 spans 15 residues. Germline lookup yields CDR1 SGHNT and CDR2 YYREEE (reference sequence).